This TCR beta chain was sequenced during a study of shared clonotypes between healthy human individuals. Study context: The study drew on two women and three men aged 18 to 49 as donors.

V shed 11 bases and J shed 3 bases, with 14 bases lying between them. CDR3 size: 13 residues. Germline lookup yields CDR1 SNHLY and CDR2 FYNNEI. Sorted-subset replicate PCRs used 200 ng DNA, approximately 30,000 T cell genomes. TCRdb's table, derived via immunoSEQ multiplex PCR, lists solely in-frame clones and lacks some. The table includes approximately 2.3 million clones, approximately 93% detected once. General study results and limits: Generally, estimated richness proved larger in naive subsets than it did in memory subsets. Non-shared clonotypes were found to have lower generation probabilities than the clonotypes that were shared by all four of the sorted-subset donors.

In regard to this clone: No antigen is known for it.

This sequence originates from a young man in good health. Some clones in this sample may be carry-over from other donors' samples. The chain combines TRBV2 with TRBJ2-1; D may be TRBD1 (6 bases). Sequences were obtained from naive CD4+ T cells from PBMCs. Subset here: CD45RA+ positively selected. The CDR3 reads CAGSGVSYNEQFF. CDR3 bases: TGTGCCGGATCAGGGGTCAGCTACAATGAGCAGTTCTTC.